Shown below are 17 T cell receptor beta chains from a single sample sequenced in a study of blood T cell repertoires in COVID-19. TCRdb keeps only in-frame clones here, not all; method: immunoSEQ multiplex PCR. The sample shows about 260,000 clones, approximately 89% of them seen only once. Sequencing used peripheral blood. The receptors originated from an older woman with COVID-19, enrolled during active disease.

This clone appeared a single time. The rearrangement joins TRBV29-1 to TRBJ1-2, with D possibly matching TRBD1 (6 bases). CDR3 length: 12 residues. Germline CDR1 reads SQVTM; CDR2 reads ANQGSEA. Trimming cost V 4 bases and J 5 bases, with 11 bases left between them. CDR3 sequence (DNA): TGCAGCGTTGGAGGACAGCAATATGGCTACACCTTC. Protein sequence: CSVGGQQYGYTF.

The chain carries TRBV19 and TRBJ2-4; 14 bases match TRBD2. The J segment lost 1 base and the V segment lost 6 bases, leaving 5 bases of the junction unmatched. In germline, CDR1 is LNHDA, CDR2 SQIVND (reference sequence). The CDR3 contains 17 residues. The CDR3 coding sequence is TGTGCCAGTAGCCGACTAGCGGGAGGGCGGGCCAAAAACATTCAGTACTTC. Translated: CASSRLAGGRAKNIQYF.

This clone was observed once. J is TRBJ1-2 and V is TRBV30; possible D gene TRBD1, 5 bases. The CDR3 extends over 16 amino acids. From germline, CDR1 is GTSNPN and CDR2 SVGIG (reference sequence). Trimming took 2 bases from V and 2 from J, leaving 18 bases between them. The DNA of the CDR3 is TGTGCCTGGAGTAATTGGCAGGGATCCGTGAACTATGGCTACACCTTC. This sequence encodes CAWSNWQGSVNYGYTF.

The rearrangement links TRBV5-1 to TRBJ1-3; possible D gene TRBD1, 5 bases. The CDR3 spans 15 residues. Per the germline V gene, CDR1 is SGHRS and CDR2 is YFSETQ. Trimming took 4 bases from V and 0 from J, leaving 11 bases between them. CDR3 in DNA: TGCGCCAGCAGCGGGGCGGGGGACTCTGGAAACACCATATATTTT. Translation gives CASSGAGDSGNTIYF. Filled out from reference TRBV5-1 and TRBJ1-3, the complete variable domain reads KAGVTQTPRYLIKTRGQQVTLSCSPISGHRSVSWYQQTPGQGLQFLFEYFSETQRNKGNFPGRFSGRQFSNSRSEMNVSTLELGDSALYLCASSGAGDSGNTIYFGEGSWLTVV.

The chain has TRBV28 and TRBJ2-5; D ambiguous. This CDR3 region has 14 residues. Trimming took off 2 bases at V and 4 bases at J, with 11 bases between the two ends. CDR1 and CDR2 (germline): MDHEN, SYDVKM. The CDR3 reads CASSLRRSGETQYF. The DNA of the CDR3 is TGTGCCAGCAGTTTACGTCGGTCAGGAGAGACCCAGTACTTC.

The J gene is TRBJ1-6, the V gene TRBV7-2; the match to TRBD1 covers 7 bases. J gave up 6 bases and V 2 bases, and 4 bases lay outside the gene matches. The CDR3 covers 15 residues. Germline CDR1 SGHTA, CDR2 FQGNSA. The CDR3 nucleotides read TGTGCCAGCAGCTTAACGACAGGGACTAATTCACCCCTCCACTTT. Translation: CASSLTTGTNSPLHF.

This rearrangement joins TRBV7-2 to TRBJ2-5, with 8 bases aligning to TRBD2. Germline values: CDR1 SGHTA, CDR2 FQGNSA. CDR3 length equals 13 residues. The V gene end was trimmed by 4 bases and the J gene end by 5 bases; junction bases not matched to a gene: 3. CDR3 in DNA: TGTGCCAGCAGCTCGGGACTAGGGGAGACCCAGTACTTC. Residues: CASSSGLGETQYF.

V and J are TRBV9 and TRBJ2-5, with 8 bases fitting TRBD1. V was pared by 4 bases and J by 5 bases, with 16 bases of the junction left unmatched. Germline loops: CDR1 SGDLS, CDR2 YYNGEE. This CDR3 has 17 amino acids. For the CDR3, the DNA is TGTGCCAGCAGCCACTTTCCCCAGACAGGGGCGCGGGAGACCCAGTACTTC. As protein: CASSHFPQTGARETQYF.

The chain is built from TRBV9 and TRBJ2-1, with a tentative D call TRBD2 (5 bases). Trimming left V 1 base short and J 8 bases short, with 19 bases between. The germline V gene has CDR1 SGDLS and CDR2 YYNGEE. The CDR3 extends over 16 amino acids. As DNA, the CDR3 is TGTGCCAGCAGCGTATTGGGCGCTAGCATTGGTCATGAGCAGTTCTTC. It codes for CASSVLGASIGHEQFF.

The chain employs TRBV12-3 or TRBV12-4 and TRBJ1-5; a weak D match, TRBD1 (5 bases). The CDR3 length is 13 residues. The germline V and J ends were trimmed by 1 base and 7 bases, with 8 bases remaining between them. CDR3: CASSLGRQQPQHF. In DNA, the CDR3 is TGTGCCAGCAGTTTAGGCCGACAGCAGCCCCAGCATTTT.

The V gene is TRBV5-1, the J gene TRBJ2-6; 11 bases align to TRBD1. The CDR3 runs 18 residues. J gave up 2 bases and V 0 bases, and 4 bases lay outside the gene matches. Germline V lookup: CDR1 SGHRS, CDR2 YFSETQ. CDR3 DNA sequence: TGCGCCAGCAGCTTGGAGGGACAGGGGGTAACTGGGGCCAACGTCCTGACTTTC. This sequence encodes CASSLEGQGVTGANVLTF.

This sequence joins TRBV6-6 and TRBJ2-4, with 9 positions matching TRBD2. The germline gives CDR1 MNHNY, CDR2 SVGAGI (reference sequence). The CDR3 is 17 amino acids. V gave up 5 bases and J gave up 0 bases; unmatched junction bases: 8. This chain's CDR3 is CASSLSGSLLAKNIQYF. CDR3 DNA sequence: TGTGCCAGCAGTCTTAGCGGGAGTCTCCTAGCCAAAAACATTCAGTACTTC.

This clone showed up just a few times. The CDR3 DNA sequence: TGTGCCAGCAGCCCAGGGACAGCTGAAAAACTGTTTTTT. Encoded protein: CASSPGTAEKLFF. The genes are TRBV9 and TRBJ1-4; 7 bases agree with TRBD1. V trimming: 4 bases; J trimming: 7 bases; junction bases outside the gene matches: 4. Germline lookup yields CDR1 SGDLS and CDR2 YYNGEE. This CDR3 spans 13 amino acids.

This chain connects TRBV11-2 to TRBJ2-3, with D possibly TRBD2 on 7 matching bases. The CDR3 has 17 amino acids. V was pared by 0 bases and J by 2 bases, with 15 bases between. In germline, CDR1 is SGHAT, CDR2 FQNNGV. CDR3 bases: TGTGCCAGCAGCTTAGATTACGAGCGGGGACACACAGATACGCAGTATTTT. Encoded protein: CASSLDYERGHTDTQYF.

The V gene is TRBV7-6, the J gene TRBJ1-4; 10 bases fit TRBD1. The junction had 6 bases not matched to a gene; V was cut back by 5 bases and J by 6 bases. CDR1 and CDR2 from the germline V gene are SGHVS and FNYEAQ. This CDR3 is built from 15 residues. The CDR3 DNA follows: TGTGCCAGCAGCACTCAGACAGGGGGCTATGAAAAACTGTTTTTT. Protein sequence: CASSTQTGGYEKLFF.

The chain joins TRBV7-3 to TRBJ1-1; 7 nucleotides line up with TRBD1. Per germline, CDR1 SGHTA and CDR2 FQGTGA. The CDR3 totals 15 residues. V lost 7 bases and J lost 1; bases outside the gene matches: 9. The CDR3 protein is CASKPGGTTNTEAFF. Here the CDR3 DNA reads TGTGCCAGCAAACCAGGGGGGACAACGAACACTGAAGCTTTCTTT.

This clone was detected only once. J is TRBJ2-2 and V is TRBV19; 9 nucleotides match TRBD1. Germline trimming cut 4 bases from V and 3 bases from J; bases unmatched to any gene: 18. This CDR3 comprises 20 residues. The V gene's germline CDR1 is LNHDA and CDR2 SQIVND (reference sequence). Written as DNA, the CDR3 is TGTGCCAGTAGTAAGAGAGGAGGGGGACAGGGCGCGGGAGACACCGGGGAGCTGTTTTTT. Its translation is CASSKRGGGQGAGDTGELFF.